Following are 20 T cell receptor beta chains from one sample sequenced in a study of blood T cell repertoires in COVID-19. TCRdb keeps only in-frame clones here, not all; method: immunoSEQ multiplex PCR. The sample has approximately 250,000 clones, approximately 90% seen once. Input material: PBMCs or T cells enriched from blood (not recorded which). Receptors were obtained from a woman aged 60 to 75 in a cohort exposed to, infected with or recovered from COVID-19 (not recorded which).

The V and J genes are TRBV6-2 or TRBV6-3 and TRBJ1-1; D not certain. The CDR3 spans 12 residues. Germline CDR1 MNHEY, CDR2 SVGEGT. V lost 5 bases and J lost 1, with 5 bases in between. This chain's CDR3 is CASSRGNTEAFF. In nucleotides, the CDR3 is TGTGCCAGCAGTCGGGGGAACACTGAAGCTTTCTTT.

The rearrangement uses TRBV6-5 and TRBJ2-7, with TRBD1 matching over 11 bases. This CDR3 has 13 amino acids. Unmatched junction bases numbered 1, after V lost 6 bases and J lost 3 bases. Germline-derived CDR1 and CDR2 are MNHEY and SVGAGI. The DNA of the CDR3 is TGTGCCAGCAGGGGGACAGGGGGCTACGAGCAGTACTTC. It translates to CASRGTGGYEQYF.

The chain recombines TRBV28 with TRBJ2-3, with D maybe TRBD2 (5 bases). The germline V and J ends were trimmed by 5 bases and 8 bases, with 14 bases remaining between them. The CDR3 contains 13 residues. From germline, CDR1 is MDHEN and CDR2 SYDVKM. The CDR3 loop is CASSHRLTFTQYF. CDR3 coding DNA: TGTGCCAGCAGTCACCGACTAACCTTTACGCAGTATTTT.

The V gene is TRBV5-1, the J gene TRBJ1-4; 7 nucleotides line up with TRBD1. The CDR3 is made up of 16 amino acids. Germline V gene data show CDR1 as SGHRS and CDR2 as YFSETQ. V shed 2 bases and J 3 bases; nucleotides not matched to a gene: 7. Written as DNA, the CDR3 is TGCGCCAGCAGCTTCACAGGGGTTGGAGCTAATGAAAAACTGTTTTTT. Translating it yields CASSFTGVGANEKLFF.

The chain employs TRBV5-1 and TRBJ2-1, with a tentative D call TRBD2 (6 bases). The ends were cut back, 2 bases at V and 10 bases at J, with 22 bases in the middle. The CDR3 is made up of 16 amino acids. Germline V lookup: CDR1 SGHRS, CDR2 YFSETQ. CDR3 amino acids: CASSFIPGLRGVEQFF. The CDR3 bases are TGCGCCAGCAGCTTTATACCGGGACTCCGAGGTGTGGAGCAGTTCTTC.

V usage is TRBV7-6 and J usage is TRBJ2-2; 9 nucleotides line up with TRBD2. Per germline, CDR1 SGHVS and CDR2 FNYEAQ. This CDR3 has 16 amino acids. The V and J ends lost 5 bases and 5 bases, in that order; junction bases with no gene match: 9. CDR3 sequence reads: CASSPPGLATTGELFF. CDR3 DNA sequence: TGTGCCAGCAGCCCTCCTGGACTAGCGACGACCGGGGAGCTGTTTTTT.

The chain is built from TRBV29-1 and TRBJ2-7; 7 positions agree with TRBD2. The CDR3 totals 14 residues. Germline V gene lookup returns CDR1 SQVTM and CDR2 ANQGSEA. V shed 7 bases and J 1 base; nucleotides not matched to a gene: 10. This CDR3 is CSASKGRGSYEQYF. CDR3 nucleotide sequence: TGCAGCGCCTCAAAGGGGAGGGGTTCCTACGAGCAGTACTTC.

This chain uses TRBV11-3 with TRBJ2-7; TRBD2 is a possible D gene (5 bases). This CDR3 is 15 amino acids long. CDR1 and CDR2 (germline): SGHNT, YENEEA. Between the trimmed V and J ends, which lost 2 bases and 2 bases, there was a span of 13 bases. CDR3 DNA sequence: TGTGCCAGCAGCTTACTGAGCGGACCTACCTACGAGCAGTACTTC. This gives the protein CASSLLSGPTYEQYF.

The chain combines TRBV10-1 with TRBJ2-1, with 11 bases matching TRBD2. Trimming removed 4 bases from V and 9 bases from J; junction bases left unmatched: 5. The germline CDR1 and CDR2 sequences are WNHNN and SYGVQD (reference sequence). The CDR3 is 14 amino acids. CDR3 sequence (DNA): TGCGCCAGCAGTGCACTAGCGGGAGTCAGTGAGCAGTTCTTC. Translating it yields CASSALAGVSEQFF.

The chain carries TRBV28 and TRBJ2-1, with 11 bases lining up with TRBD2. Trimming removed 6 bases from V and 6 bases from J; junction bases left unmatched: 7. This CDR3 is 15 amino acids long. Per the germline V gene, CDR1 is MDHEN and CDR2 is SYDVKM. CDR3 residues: CASRTGTSGLNEQFF. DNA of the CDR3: TGTGCCAGCAGAACCGGGACTAGCGGCCTCAATGAGCAGTTCTTC.

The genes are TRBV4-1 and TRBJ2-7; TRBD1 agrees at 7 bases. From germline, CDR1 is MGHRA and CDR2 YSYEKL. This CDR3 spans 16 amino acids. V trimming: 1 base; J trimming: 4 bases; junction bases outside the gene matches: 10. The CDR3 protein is CASSQVWGQSEYEQYF. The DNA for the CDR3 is TGCGCCAGCAGCCAAGTTTGGGGACAGTCCGAGTACGAGCAGTACTTC.

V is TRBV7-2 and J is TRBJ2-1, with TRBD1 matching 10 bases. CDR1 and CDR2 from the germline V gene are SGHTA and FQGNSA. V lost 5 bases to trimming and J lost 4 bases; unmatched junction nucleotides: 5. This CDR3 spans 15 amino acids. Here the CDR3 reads CASSPGTGAYNEQFF. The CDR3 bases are TGTGCCAGCAGCCCCGGGACAGGGGCTTACAATGAGCAGTTCTTC.

The CDR3 coding sequence is TGTGCCAGCAGCGTAACTAGAAGGGATGAGCAGTTCTTC. Protein product: CASSVTRRDEQFF. The chain employs TRBV9 and TRBJ2-1; perhaps TRBD2 as D (5 bases). This CDR3 spans 13 amino acids. Per the germline V gene, CDR1 is SGDLS and CDR2 is YYNGEE. Between the trimmed V and J ends, which lost 1 base and 8 bases, there was a span of 10 bases.

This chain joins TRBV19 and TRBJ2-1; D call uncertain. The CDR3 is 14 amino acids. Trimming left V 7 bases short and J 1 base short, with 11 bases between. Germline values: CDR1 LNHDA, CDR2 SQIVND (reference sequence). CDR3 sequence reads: CASKRGGSYNEQFF. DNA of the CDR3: TGTGCCAGTAAACGTGGCGGATCCTACAATGAGCAGTTCTTC.

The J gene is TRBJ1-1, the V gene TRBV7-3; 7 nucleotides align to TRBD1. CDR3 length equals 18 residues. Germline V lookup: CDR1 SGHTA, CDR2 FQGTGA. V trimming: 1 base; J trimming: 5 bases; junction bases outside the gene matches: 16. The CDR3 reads CASSLSPAKTRGQTEAFF. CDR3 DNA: TGTGCCAGCAGCTTAAGCCCGGCCAAAACCCGGGGACAGACTGAAGCTTTCTTT. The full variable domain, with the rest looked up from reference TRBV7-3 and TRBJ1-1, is GAGVSQTPSNKVTEKGKYVELRCDPISGHTALYWYRQSLGQGPEFLIYFQGTGAADDSGLPNDRFFAVRPEGSVSTLKIQRTERGDSAVYLCASSLSPAKTRGQTEAFFGQGTRLTVV.

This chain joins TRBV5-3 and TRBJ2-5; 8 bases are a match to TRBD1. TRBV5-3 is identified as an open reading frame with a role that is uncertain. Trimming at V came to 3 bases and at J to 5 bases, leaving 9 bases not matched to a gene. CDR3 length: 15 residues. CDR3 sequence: CARSSSGTGLETQYF. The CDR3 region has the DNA TGTGCCAGAAGCTCCTCCGGGACAGGCTTGGAGACCCAGTACTTC.

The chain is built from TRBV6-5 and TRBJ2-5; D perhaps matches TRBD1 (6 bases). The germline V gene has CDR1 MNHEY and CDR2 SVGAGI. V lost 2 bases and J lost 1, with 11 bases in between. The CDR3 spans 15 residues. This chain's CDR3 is CASSYSGQPQETQYF. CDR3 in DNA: TGTGCCAGCAGTTACAGCGGACAGCCCCAAGAGACCCAGTACTTC.

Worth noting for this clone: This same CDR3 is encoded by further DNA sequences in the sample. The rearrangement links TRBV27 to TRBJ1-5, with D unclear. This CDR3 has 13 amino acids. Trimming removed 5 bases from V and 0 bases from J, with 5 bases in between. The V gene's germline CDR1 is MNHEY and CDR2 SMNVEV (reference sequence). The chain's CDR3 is CASSGLSNQPQHF. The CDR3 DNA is TGTGCCAGCAGTGGGCTTAGCAATCAGCCCCAGCATTTT.

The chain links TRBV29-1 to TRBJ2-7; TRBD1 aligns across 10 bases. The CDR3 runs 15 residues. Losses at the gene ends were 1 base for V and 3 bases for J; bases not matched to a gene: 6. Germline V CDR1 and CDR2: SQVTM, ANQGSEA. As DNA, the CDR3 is TGCAGCGTTGAAGGCCCGACAGGGGGCTACTACGAGCAGTACTTC. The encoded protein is CSVEGPTGGYYEQYF.

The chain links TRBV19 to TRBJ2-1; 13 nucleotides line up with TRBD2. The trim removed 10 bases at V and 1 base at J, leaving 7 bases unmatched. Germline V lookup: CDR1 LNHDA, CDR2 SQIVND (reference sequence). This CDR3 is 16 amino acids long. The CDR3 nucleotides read TGTGCCACCAAGGAGACTAGCGGGAGGTCCTACAATGAGCAGTTCTTC. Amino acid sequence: CATKETSGRSYNEQFF.